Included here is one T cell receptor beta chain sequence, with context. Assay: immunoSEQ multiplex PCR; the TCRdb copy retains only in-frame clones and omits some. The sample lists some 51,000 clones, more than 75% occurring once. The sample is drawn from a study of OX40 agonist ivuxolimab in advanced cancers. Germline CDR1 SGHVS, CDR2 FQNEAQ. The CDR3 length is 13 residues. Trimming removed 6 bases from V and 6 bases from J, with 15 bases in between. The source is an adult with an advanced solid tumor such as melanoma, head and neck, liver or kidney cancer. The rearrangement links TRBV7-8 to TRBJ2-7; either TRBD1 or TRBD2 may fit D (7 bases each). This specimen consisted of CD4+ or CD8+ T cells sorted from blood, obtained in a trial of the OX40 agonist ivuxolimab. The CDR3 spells CASSQGGQFEQYF. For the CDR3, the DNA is TGTGCCAGCAGTCAGGGGGGGCAGTTCGAGCAGTACTTC.